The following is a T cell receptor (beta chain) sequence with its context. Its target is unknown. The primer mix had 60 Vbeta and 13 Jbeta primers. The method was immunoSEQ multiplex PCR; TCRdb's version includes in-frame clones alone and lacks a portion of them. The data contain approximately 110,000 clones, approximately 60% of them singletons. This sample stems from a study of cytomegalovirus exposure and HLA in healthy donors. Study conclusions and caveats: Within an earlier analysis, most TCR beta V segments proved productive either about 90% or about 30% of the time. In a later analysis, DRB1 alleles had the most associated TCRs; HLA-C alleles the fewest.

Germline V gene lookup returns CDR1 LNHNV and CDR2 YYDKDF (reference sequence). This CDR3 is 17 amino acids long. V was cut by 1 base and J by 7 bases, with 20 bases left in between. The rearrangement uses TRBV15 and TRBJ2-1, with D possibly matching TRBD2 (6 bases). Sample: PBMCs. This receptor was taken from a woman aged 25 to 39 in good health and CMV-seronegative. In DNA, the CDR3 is TGTGCCACCAGCAGAGTGAGTAGCGGTCTATTGAGGAATGAGCAGTTCTTC. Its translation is CATSRVSSGLLRNEQFF.